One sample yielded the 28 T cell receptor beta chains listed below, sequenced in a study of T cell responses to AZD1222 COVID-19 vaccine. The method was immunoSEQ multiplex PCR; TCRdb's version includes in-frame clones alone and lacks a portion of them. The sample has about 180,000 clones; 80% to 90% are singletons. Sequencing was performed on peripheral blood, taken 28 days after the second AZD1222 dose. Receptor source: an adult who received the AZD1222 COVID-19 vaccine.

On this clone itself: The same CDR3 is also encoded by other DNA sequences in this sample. The CDR3 nucleotides are TGTGCCAGCAGCCCCGGGACAGGGGGAAATTCACCCCTCCACTTT. Its protein is CASSPGTGGNSPLHF. The chain recombines TRBV5-5 with TRBJ1-6; the match to TRBD1 covers 11 bases. The germline V gene encodes CDR1 SGHKS and CDR2 YYEKEE (reference sequence). The CDR3 is 15 amino acids. V trimming: 4 bases; J trimming: 7 bases; junction bases outside the gene matches: 4.

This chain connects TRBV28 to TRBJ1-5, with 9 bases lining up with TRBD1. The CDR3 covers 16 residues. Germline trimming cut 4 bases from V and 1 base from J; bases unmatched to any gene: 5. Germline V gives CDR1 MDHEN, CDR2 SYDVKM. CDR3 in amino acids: CASSYPGTGSNQPQHF. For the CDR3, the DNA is TGTGCCAGCAGTTACCCGGGGACAGGGAGCAATCAGCCCCAGCATTTT. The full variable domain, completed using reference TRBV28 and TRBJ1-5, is DVKVTQSSRYLVKRTGEKVFLECVQDMDHENMFWYRQDPGLGLRLIYFSYDVKMKEKGDIPEGYSVSREKKERFSLILESASTNQTSMYLCASSYPGTGSNQPQHFGDGTRLSIL.

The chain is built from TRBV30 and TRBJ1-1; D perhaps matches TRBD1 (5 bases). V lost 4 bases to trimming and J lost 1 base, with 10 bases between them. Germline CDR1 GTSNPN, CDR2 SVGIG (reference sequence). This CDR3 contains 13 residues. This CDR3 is CAWTRGANTEAFF. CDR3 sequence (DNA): TGTGCCTGGACGCGAGGGGCGAACACTGAAGCTTTCTTT.

CDR3 sequence (DNA): TGTGCCAGCCCGCGACAGGACCTCAGTGATAGCAATCAGCCCCAGCATTTT. Encoded protein: CASPRQDLSDSNQPQHF. This chain uses TRBV25-1 with TRBJ1-5; tentative D call: TRBD1 (6 bases). This CDR3 spans 17 amino acids. Germline values: CDR1 MGHDK, CDR2 SYGVNS. Trimming removed 8 bases from V and 0 bases from J, with 20 bases in between.

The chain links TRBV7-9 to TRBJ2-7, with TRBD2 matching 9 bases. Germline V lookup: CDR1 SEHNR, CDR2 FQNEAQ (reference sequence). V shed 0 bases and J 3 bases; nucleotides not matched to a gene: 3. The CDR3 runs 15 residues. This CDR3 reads CASSLAVTSGYEQYF. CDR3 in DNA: TGTGCCAGCAGCTTAGCGGTGACTAGCGGCTACGAGCAGTACTTC.

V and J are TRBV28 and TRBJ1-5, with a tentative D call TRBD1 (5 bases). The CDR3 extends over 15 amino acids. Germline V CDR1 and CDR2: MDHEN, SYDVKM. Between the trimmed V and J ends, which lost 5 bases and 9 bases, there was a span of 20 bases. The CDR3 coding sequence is TGTGCCAGCAGTCCTGGGGGAGGGCCAGGATCGCCCCAGCATTTT. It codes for CASSPGGGPGSPQHF.

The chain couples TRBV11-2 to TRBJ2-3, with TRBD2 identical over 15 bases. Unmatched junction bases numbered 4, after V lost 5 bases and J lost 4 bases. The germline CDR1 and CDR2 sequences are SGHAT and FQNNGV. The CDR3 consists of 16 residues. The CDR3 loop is CASSPGLAGGPDTQYF. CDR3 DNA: TGTGCCAGCAGCCCCGGACTAGCGGGGGGGCCAGATACGCAGTATTTT.

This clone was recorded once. The CDR3 coding sequence is TGTGCCAGCAGCTTGGCCCCCAGGTTGCTCTTCAATGAGCAGTTCTTC. Its protein product is CASSLAPRLLFNEQFF. The chain uses TRBV5-4 and TRBJ2-1; D not certain. Trimming cost V 0 bases and J 6 bases, with 16 bases left between them. From germline, CDR1 is SGHNT and CDR2 YYREEE (reference sequence). CDR3 length: 16 residues.

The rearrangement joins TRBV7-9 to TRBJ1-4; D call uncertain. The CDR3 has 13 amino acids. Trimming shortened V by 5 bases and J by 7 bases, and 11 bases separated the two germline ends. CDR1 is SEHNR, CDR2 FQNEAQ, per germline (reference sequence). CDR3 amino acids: CASSTWTVEKLFF. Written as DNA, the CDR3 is TGTGCCAGCAGCACTTGGACGGTTGAAAAACTGTTTTTT.

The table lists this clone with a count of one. The CDR3 protein is CASSRGQQGARIEQYF. The CDR3 DNA reads TGTGCCAGCAGCCGAGGACAACAGGGGGCGCGAATCGAGCAGTACTTC. The V gene is TRBV3-1 (or the pseudogene TRBV3-2), the J gene TRBJ2-7; 9 bases are shared with TRBD1. In germline, CDR1 is LGHDT, CDR2 YNNKEL (reference sequence). Unmatched junction bases numbered 13, after V lost 4 bases and J lost 6 bases. CDR3 size: 16 residues.

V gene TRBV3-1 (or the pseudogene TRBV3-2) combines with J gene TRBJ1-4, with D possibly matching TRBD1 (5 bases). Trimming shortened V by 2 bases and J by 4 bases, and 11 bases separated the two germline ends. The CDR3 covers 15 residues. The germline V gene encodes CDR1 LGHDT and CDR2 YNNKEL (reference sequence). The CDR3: CASSQREGINEKLFF. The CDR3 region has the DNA TGTGCCAGCAGCCAAAGGGAGGGGATTAATGAAAAACTGTTTTTT.

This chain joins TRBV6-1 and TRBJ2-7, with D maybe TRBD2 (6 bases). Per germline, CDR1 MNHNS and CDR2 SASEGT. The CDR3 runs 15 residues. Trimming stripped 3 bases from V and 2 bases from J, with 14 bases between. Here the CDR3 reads CASSDRGIEAYEQYF. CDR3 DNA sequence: TGTGCCAGCAGTGATCGGGGGATAGAGGCCTACGAGCAGTACTTC.

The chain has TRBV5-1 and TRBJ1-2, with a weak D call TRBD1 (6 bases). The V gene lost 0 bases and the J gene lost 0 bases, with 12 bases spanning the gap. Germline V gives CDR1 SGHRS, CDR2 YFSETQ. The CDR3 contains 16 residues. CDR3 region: CASSLEGAGANYGYTF. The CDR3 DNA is TGCGCCAGCAGCTTGGAGGGCGCAGGGGCTAACTATGGCTACACCTTC. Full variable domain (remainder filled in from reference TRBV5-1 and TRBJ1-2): KAGVTQTPRYLIKTRGQQVTLSCSPISGHRSVSWYQQTPGQGLQFLFEYFSETQRNKGNFPGRFSGRQFSNSRSEMNVSTLELGDSALYLCASSLEGAGANYGYTFGSGTRLTVV.

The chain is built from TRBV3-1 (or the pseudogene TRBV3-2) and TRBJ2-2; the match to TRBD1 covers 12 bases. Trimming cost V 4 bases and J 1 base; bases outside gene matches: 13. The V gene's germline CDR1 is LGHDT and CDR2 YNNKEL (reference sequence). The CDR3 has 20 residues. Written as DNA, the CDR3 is TGTGCCAGCAGCCCGCCCCGGGACAGGGGGCTCTGGGGGAACACCGGGGAGCTGTTTTTT. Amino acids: CASSPPRDRGLWGNTGELFF.

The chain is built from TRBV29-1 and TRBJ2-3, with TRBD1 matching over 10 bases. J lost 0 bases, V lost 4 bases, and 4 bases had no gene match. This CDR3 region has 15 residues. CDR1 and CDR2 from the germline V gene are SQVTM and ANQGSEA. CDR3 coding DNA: TGCAGCGTTGCTGGGACAGGGGCGAGCACAGATACGCAGTATTTT. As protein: CSVAGTGASTDTQYF.

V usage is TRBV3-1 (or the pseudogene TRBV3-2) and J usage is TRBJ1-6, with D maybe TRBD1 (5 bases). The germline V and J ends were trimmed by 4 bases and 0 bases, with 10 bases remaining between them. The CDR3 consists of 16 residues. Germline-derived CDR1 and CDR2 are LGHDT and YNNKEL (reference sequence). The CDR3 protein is CASSLGPSSYNSPLHF. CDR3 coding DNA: TGTGCCAGCAGCCTGGGACCAAGCTCCTATAATTCACCCCTCCACTTT.

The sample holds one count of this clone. The CDR3 nucleotides read TGTGCCAGCAGTAGGACAGGGATTGGCACAGATACGCAGTATTTT. This gives the protein CASSRTGIGTDTQYF. J is TRBJ2-3 and V is TRBV2; 8 nucleotides match TRBD1. Germline V gene sequence: CDR1 SNHLY, CDR2 FYNNEI. V trimming: 5 bases; J trimming: 1 base; junction bases outside the gene matches: 5. The CDR3 runs to 15 residues.

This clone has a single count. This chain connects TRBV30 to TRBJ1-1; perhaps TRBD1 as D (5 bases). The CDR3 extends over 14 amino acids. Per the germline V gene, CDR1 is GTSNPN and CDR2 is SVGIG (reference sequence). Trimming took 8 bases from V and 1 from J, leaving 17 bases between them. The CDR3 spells CAGDRGVRNTEAFF. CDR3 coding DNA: TGTGCCGGGGACCGGGGGGTGCGGAACACTGAAGCTTTCTTT.

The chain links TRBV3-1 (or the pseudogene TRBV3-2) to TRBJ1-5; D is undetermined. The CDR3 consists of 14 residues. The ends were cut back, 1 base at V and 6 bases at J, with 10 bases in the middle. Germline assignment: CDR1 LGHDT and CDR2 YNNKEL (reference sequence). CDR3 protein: CASSQVRHSQPQHF. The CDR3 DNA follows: TGTGCCAGCAGCCAAGTTAGGCACAGTCAGCCCCAGCATTTT.

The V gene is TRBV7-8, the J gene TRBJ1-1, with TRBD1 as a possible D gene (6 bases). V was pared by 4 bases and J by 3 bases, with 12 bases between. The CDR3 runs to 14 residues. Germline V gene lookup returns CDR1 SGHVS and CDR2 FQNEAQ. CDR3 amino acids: CASSSGQWDTEAFF. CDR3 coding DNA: TGTGCCAGCAGCTCCGGACAGTGGGACACTGAAGCTTTCTTT.

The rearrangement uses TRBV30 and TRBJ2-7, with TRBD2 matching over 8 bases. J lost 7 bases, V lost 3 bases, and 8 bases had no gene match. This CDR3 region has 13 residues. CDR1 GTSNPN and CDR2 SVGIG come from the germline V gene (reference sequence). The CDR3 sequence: CAWRTSGSGEQYF. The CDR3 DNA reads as TGTGCCTGGAGAACTAGCGGTTCAGGTGAGCAGTACTTC.

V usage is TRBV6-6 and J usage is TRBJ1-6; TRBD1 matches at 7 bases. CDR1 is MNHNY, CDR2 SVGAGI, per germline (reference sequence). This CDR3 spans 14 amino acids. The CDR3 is CGSKGQVGNSPLHF. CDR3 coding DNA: TGTGGATCGAAAGGACAGGTCGGGAATTCACCCCTCCACTTT.

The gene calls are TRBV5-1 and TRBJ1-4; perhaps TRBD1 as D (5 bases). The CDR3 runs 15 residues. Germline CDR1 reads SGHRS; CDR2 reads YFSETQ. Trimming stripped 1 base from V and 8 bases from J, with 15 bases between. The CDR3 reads CASSLNGRGGEKLFF. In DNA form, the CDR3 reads TGCGCCAGCAGCTTGAATGGGAGGGGAGGAGAAAAACTGTTTTTT.

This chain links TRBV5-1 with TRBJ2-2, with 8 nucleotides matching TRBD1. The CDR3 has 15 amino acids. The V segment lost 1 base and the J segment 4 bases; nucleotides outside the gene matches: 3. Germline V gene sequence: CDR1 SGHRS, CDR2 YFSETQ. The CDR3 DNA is TGCGCCAGCAGCTTGCAGGGGGCCGTCACCGGGGAGCTGTTTTTT. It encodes CASSLQGAVTGELFF.

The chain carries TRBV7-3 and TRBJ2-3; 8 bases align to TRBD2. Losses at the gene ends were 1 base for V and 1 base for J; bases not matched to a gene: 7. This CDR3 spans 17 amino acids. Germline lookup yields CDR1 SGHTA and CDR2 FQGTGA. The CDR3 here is CASSLIGYGGGTDTQYF. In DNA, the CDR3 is TGTGCCAGCAGCTTAATAGGTTACGGGGGGGGCACAGATACGCAGTATTTT.

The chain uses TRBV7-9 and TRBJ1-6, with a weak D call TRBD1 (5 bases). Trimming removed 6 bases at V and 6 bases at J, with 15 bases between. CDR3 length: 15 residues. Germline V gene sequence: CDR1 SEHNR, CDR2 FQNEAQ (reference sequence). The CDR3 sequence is CASRSSGGVNSPLHF. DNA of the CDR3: TGTGCCAGCAGATCAAGTGGGGGTGTTAATTCACCCCTCCACTTT.

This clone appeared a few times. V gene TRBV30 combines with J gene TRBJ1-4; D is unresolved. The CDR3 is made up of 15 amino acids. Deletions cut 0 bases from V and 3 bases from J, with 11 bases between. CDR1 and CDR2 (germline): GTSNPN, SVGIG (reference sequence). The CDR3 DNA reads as TGTGCCTGGAGTGTAAAAGGTTCGCCTAATGAAAAACTGTTTTTT. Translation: CAWSVKGSPNEKLFF.

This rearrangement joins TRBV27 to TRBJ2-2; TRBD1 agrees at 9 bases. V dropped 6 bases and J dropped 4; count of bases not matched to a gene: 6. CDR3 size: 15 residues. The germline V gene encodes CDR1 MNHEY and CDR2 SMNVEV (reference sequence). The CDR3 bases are TGTGCCAGCAGAAAGGGGACAGGGCTCACCGGGGAGCTGTTTTTT. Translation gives CASRKGTGLTGELFF.